The 12 T cell receptor beta chains below all came from one sample that was sequenced in a study of read filtering for tumor transcriptome and immune sequencing. From roughly 390 ng of RNA, a library with molecular barcoded alpha/delta and beta/gamma adaptors was made. TCRdb analysed the reads with MiXCR anew, one entry per CDR3 protein. The sample yields 40,000 to 50,000 distinct CDR3 sequences, roughly 19% seen once. Sequenced material: a population of CD138-negative cells sorted from bone marrow. The source is a donor at least 40 years old with multiple myeloma.

In its sample, this clonotype was seen a few times. J is TRBJ1-5 and V is TRBV20-1, with D unclear. CDR1 and CDR2 (germline): DFQATT, SNEGSKA (reference sequence). V was clipped by 2 bases and J by 7 bases, with 12 bases between them. CDR3 length: 13 amino acids. CDR3 nucleotides: TGCAGTGCTAGAAGAGACCTCGACCAGCCCCAGCATTTT. It encodes CSARRDLDQPQHF.

About this clonotype: Just one base apart from a much larger clone, this may be a read error. This sequence joins TRBV7-2 and TRBJ2-5; D might be TRBD1 or TRBD2, each matching 6 bases. The CDR3 is made up of 14 amino acids. Trimming pared 1 base from V and 7 bases from J, leaving 13 bases between. Germline CDR1 reads SGHTA; CDR2 reads FQGNSA. The DNA for the CDR3 is TGTGCCAGCAGCTTAGGGGCAGGAGGGGGGACCCAGTACTTC. Its translation is CASSLGAGGGTQYF.

In this sample, this clonotype turned up many times. The genes are TRBV6-5 and TRBJ2-7; D is possibly TRBD2 (5 bases). V shed 5 bases and J shed 8 bases, with 13 bases lying between them. The CDR3 is 12 amino acids. Per germline, CDR1 MNHEY and CDR2 SVGAGI. This chain's CDR3 is CASSPGLGQQYF. In DNA, the CDR3 is TGTGCCAGCAGTCCCGGACTGGGTCAGCAGTACTTC.

This clonotype was recorded at least ten times. The chain joins TRBV5-6 to TRBJ1-1, with D perhaps matching TRBD1 (5 bases). Trimming cost V 7 bases and J 6 bases, with 13 bases left between them. CDR1 SGHDT and CDR2 YYEEEE come from the germline V gene. This CDR3 has 12 residues. DNA for the CDR3: TGTGCCAGCGCTTCGGGGGTCGCTGAAGCTTTCTTT. Translating it yields CASASGVAEAFF.

This clonotype was picked up many times. The V call is TRBV29-1, the J call TRBJ2-5; 8 bases match TRBD1. The length of the CDR3 is 15 residues. J gave up 1 base and V 8 bases, and 12 bases lay outside the gene matches. The germline V gene has CDR1 SQVTM and CDR2 ANQGSEA. The CDR3 loop is CSFRRGTGPQETQYF. In nucleotides, the CDR3 is TGCAGCTTCCGAAGGGGGACAGGCCCCCAAGAGACCCAGTACTTC.

The V gene is TRBV12-3 or TRBV12-4, the J gene TRBJ2-7, with 7 bases identical to TRBD2. The CDR3 covers 13 residues. The V segment lost 7 bases and the J segment 3 bases; nucleotides outside the gene matches: 6. For the CDR3, the DNA is TGTGCCAGCACCATGACTAGCTACTACGAGCAGTACTTC. It codes for CASTMTSYYEQYF.

At least ten counts were recorded for this clonotype. The CDR3 loop reads CASSYGGLAGGNEQFF. CDR3 sequence (DNA): TGTGCCAGCAGTTACGGGGGACTAGCGGGAGGAAATGAGCAGTTCTTC. This chain links TRBV6-6 with TRBJ2-1, with TRBD2 identical over 15 bases. From germline, CDR1 is MNHNY and CDR2 SVGAGI (reference sequence). This CDR3 is 16 amino acids long. The trim removed 2 bases at V and 7 bases at J, leaving 3 bases unmatched.

This clonotype was observed at least ten times. This chain links TRBV29-1 with TRBJ2-7; possibly TRBD1 for D (5 bases). This CDR3 has 11 amino acids. Trimming shortened V by 0 bases and J by 9 bases, and 9 bases separated the two germline ends. Germline lookup yields CDR1 SQVTM and CDR2 ANQGSEA. The CDR3 DNA reads TGCAGCGTTGAAGATAGGGGTGTGCAGTACTTC. This translates into CSVEDRGVQYF.

This clonotype has at least ten counts. This chain joins TRBV20-1 and TRBJ1-4; TRBD1 might be the D (6 bases). Trimming left V 5 bases short and J 0 bases short, with 13 bases between. Germline assignment: CDR1 DFQATT and CDR2 SNEGSKA (reference sequence). The CDR3 totals 15 residues. The CDR3 is CSARKGQSTNEKLFF. For the CDR3, the DNA is TGCAGTGCTCGAAAGGGACAATCAACTAATGAAAAACTGTTTTTT.

Comments on this clonotype: A much larger clonotype is one base distant, so this may be a read error. The rearrangement joins TRBV24-1 to TRBJ2-1, with D perhaps matching TRBD1 (6 bases). Per germline, CDR1 KGHDR and CDR2 SFDVKD. The CDR3 extends over 14 amino acids. CDR3: CATSDLRRDNGQFF. The CDR3 DNA reads TGTGCCACCAGTGATTTGCGCAGGGACAATGGGCAGTTCTTC.

This clonotype was detected ten times or more. The chain joins TRBV29-1 to TRBJ2-1; the match to TRBD2 covers 11 bases. The CDR3 length is 14 residues. J gave up 3 bases and V 8 bases, and 6 bases lay outside the gene matches. Germline CDR1 reads SQVTM; CDR2 reads ANQGSEA. CDR3 bases: TGCAGCACCCGACTAGCGGGAAACTACAATGAGCAGTTCTTC. Amino acids: CSTRLAGNYNEQFF.

Details on this clonotype: This could be a read error, since a much larger clone is one nucleotide away. This chain connects TRBV24-1 to TRBJ2-3; D call uncertain. Germline V gene data show CDR1 as KGHDR and CDR2 as SFDVKD. V lost 3 bases and J 4 bases, leaving 7 bases between the germline ends. The CDR3 is 13 amino acids. CDR3 nucleotide sequence: TGTGCCACCAGTGATGGGGTCCCAGATACGCAGTATTTT. As protein: CATSDGVPDTQYF.